This T cell receptor (beta chain) was documented in a study of identical twins. Study-level points and caveats: Sequences that were beta out-of-frame showed weaker excess twin sharing. Carriage of fewer insertions was seen in abundant cord blood beta clonotypes, whereas memory repertoires showed none. Out-of-frame alpha sequences common to twins were enriched for low generation probability.

V was pared by 0 bases and J by 5 bases, with 16 bases between. The CDR3 extends over 16 amino acids. From germline, CDR1 is SGHRS and CDR2 YFSETQ. A universal primer site came from template switching; cDNA carried unique molecular identifiers. TCRdb recomputed calls from the 5' RACE reads with MiXCR, one row per CDR3 protein. The table includes roughly 690,000 distinct CDR3 sequences, roughly 6% detected once. In this sample, this clonotype turned up a few times. Its antigen is as yet unknown. The sequencing sample was made of naive T cells sorted from blood. The rearrangement uses TRBV5-1 and TRBJ2-3; D is tentatively TRBD1 or TRBD2 (6 bases each). This clonotype was sampled from a man aged 18 to 35 in good health. As DNA, the CDR3 is TGCGCCAGCAGCTTGGATATCCGGGGGCTGGGAGATACGCAGTATTTT. Translating gives CASSLDIRGLGDTQYF.